This T cell receptor beta chain came from a study of cytomegalovirus exposure and HLA in healthy donors. General study results and limits: The only immune exposure information that was available was CMV serostatus. Analyzed later, most CMV-associated TCR beta chains appeared HLA-restricted. It was taken for granted in presence/absence analyses that sequencing depth across donors was roughly uniform. In all likelihood, a cluster of highly shared sequence variants was a sequencing artifact.

CDR1 and CDR2 (germline): WNHNN, SYGVQD (reference sequence). The CDR3 loop spans 15 amino acids. V was clipped by 5 bases and J by 6 bases; unmatched bases: 6. In regard to this clone: What it binds is unknown.

It was with 60 Vbeta and 13 Jbeta primers that the PCR ran. Method: immunoSEQ multiplex PCR; TCRdb's copy keeps in-frame clones and lacks some. The sample carries roughly 150,000 clones, roughly 84% recorded once. The clonotype was recovered from a woman in her late teens or twenties in good health and CMV-seronegative. Sequencing input: PBMCs. The chain employs TRBV10-1 and TRBJ2-7; 14 nucleotides line up with TRBD2. CDR3 coding DNA: TGCGCCAGCAGTCGGACTAGCGGGGGGTATACCGAGCAGTACTTC. The encoded protein is CASSRTSGGYTEQYF.